Listed below are T cell receptor beta chains from one sample, sequenced in a study of blood T cell repertoires in COVID-19. The assay was immunoSEQ multiplex PCR, and TCRdb's table has in-frame clones only and misses some. The table includes more than 60,000 clones, 85% to 90% detected once. The sample comprised peripheral blood. The receptors stem from a woman aged 50 to 60 with active COVID-19. CDR3s include the opening cysteine and the closing phenylalanine or tryptophan. D genes are given only for firm matches. Clone size is not always given. Where it is, it says once, few, many or a class for expanded clones.

v_gene	abundance	j_gene	d_gene	CDR3nt	CDR3aa
TRBV7-9	once	TRBJ2-3	TRBD1	TGTGCCAGCAGCAATGGACAGGGTGGGACAGATACGCAGTATTTT	CASSNGQGGTDTQYF
TRBV2	NA	TRBJ2-3	TRBD2	TGTGCCAGCACCAGGACTAGCGCAAAGGCAGATACGCAGTATTTT	CASTRTSAKADTQYF
TRBV5-1	once	TRBJ2-2	TRBD2	TGCGCCAGCAGCTCGATAGCGGGAGGGCCCGGGGAGCTGTTTTTT	CASSSIAGGPGELFF
TRBV5-1	NA	TRBJ2-1	TRBD2	TGCGCCAGCAGCTTGACTAGCGGCGACAATGAGCAGTTCTTC	CASSLTSGDNEQFF
TRBV7-3	NA	TRBJ2-5	TRBD2	TGTGCCAGCAGCCTGGGGACTAGCGGGAGTTTCCAGTACTTC	CASSLGTSGSFQYF
TRBV2	NA	TRBJ1-2	NA	TGTGCCAGCAGTGTTCCAGGGGATCTACCGGGCTACACCTTC	CASSVPGDLPGYTF
TRBV5-1	NA	TRBJ2-3	TRBD1	TGCGCCAGCAGCTTGGAGGGGGCATTCTCGACAGATACGCAGTATTTT	CASSLEGAFSTDTQYF
TRBV7-3	NA	TRBJ2-1	NA	TGTGCCAGCAGCCCAGGGGGGAATGAGCAGTTCTTC	CASSPGGNEQFF
TRBV27	NA	TRBJ2-7	TRBD1	TGTGCCAGCAGTTTATCGGGGGAGCAGGGGGCCTACGAGCAGTACTTC	CASSLSGEQGAYEQYF
TRBV6-5	NA	TRBJ1-2	NA	TGTGCCAGCACCCCACTCAGGTGGAACTATGGCTACACCTTC	CASTPLRWNYGYTF
TRBV6-5	NA	TRBJ2-7	TRBD2	TGTGCCAGCAGTCTGACTAGCGGGCCCTCCTACGAGCAGTACTTC	CASSLTSGPSYEQYF
TRBV19	NA	TRBJ1-1	NA	TGTGCCAGTAGTATCGTGGCAGGAAAGAACACTGAAGCTTTCTTT	CASSIVAGKNTEAFF
TRBV28	once	TRBJ1-1	NA	TGTGCCAGTCAGCAGGGGAGTAGCACTGAAGCTTTCTTT	CASQQGSSTEAFF
TRBV18	NA	TRBJ2-7	TRBD1	TGTGCCAGCTCACCACCCGCGGGACAGGGGGGCGCCTACGAGCAGTACTTC	CASSPPAGQGGAYEQYF
TRBV7-9	NA	TRBJ1-1	TRBD1	TGTGCCAGCAGCCAACACACAGGGGGCTTGACTGAAGCTTTCTTT	CASSQHTGGLTEAFF
TRBV14	once	TRBJ2-2	NA	TGTGCCAGCAGCCAAGCTACGGCTAGCACCGGGGAGCTGTTTTTT	CASSQATASTGELFF
TRBV6-2/TRBV6-3	NA	TRBJ2-1	NA	TGTGCCAGCAGTTACGGGAGCTTGCCCTACAATGAGCAGTTCTTC	CASSYGSLPYNEQFF
TRBV6-5	NA	TRBJ2-1	NA	TGTGCCGCCCGGCGGAGTTACAATGAGCAGTTCTTC	CAARRSYNEQFF
TRBV6-1	NA	TRBJ1-2	NA	TGTGCCAGCAGTGAAGGGAGCTGGGGCTACACCTTC	CASSEGSWGYTF
TRBV6-5	NA	TRBJ2-3	TRBD2	TGTGCCAGCACCCAGGGACTAGCGGCCTTGGGTACGCAGTATTTT	CASTQGLAALGTQYF
TRBV6-6	NA	TRBJ2-1	TRBD2	TGTGCCAGCAGTCCCACCTCCGGGACTATTATTTACAATGAGCAGTTCTTC	CASSPTSGTIIYNEQFF
TRBV5-1	NA	TRBJ2-3	TRBD1	TGCGCCAGCAGCACGGACAGGGGCACAGATACGCAGTATTTT	CASSTDRGTDTQYF
TRBV6-5	NA	TRBJ1-1	NA	TGTGCCAGCAGCCCGGTTGCCTACGCTGAAGCTTTCTTT	CASSPVAYAEAFF
TRBV18	few	TRBJ2-7	NA	TGTGCCAGCTCACCTTTGACAGAAGTCTACGAGCAGTACTTC	CASSPLTEVYEQYF
TRBV5-4	NA	TRBJ2-7	TRBD2	TGTGCCAGCAGCTCTTGGTATAGCGGGCTTTCCACCCACGAGCAGTACTTC	CASSSWYSGLSTHEQYF
TRBV7-3	once	TRBJ2-2	NA	TGTGCCAGCAGCTTCTACGGGACAATGAACACCGGGGAGCTGTTTTTT	CASSFYGTMNTGELFF
TRBV7-2	once	TRBJ2-7	TRBD2	TGTGCCAGCAGCTCTGTAGCGGGAGCCTACGAGCAGTACTTC	CASSSVAGAYEQYF
TRBV28	NA	TRBJ1-1	NA	TGTGCCAGCAGTTTAACATCGCCTGAAGCTTTCTTT	CASSLTSPEAFF
TRBV11-2	NA	TRBJ2-7	TRBD2	TGTGCCAGCACCCGTCTCCAGGGACTAGCGGGAGGCGAGCAGTACTTC	CASTRLQGLAGGEQYF
TRBV29-1	NA	TRBJ1-2	NA	TGCAGCGTTGAAGATCAACTCAGGAAGTATGGCTACACCTTC	CSVEDQLRKYGYTF
TRBV18	NA	TRBJ2-7	TRBD2	TGTGCCAGCTCACCAGGGAGGGAGGGCGAGCAGTACTTC	CASSPGREGEQYF
TRBV10-3	NA	TRBJ2-3	TRBD2	TGTGCCATCAGTGAGGGACTAGCGGGAGGGCCCGGCACAGATACGCAGTATTTT	CAISEGLAGGPGTDTQYF